The 8 T cell receptor beta chains below come from one sample, sequenced in a study of T cell responses to AZD1222 COVID-19 vaccine. Method: immunoSEQ multiplex PCR; TCRdb's copy keeps in-frame clones and lacks some. This sample has 140,000 to 150,000 clones; about 93% occur once, and the top ten carry approximately 5%. Here the sequenced sample was peripheral blood, taken on day 0 of AZD1222 vaccination. Receptor source: an adult in good health.

The chain's CDR3 is CASSLAPYSNQPQHF. CDR3 bases: TGTGCCAGTAGTTTGGCACCTTATAGCAATCAGCCCCAGCATTTT. V gene TRBV19 combines with J gene TRBJ1-5, with D uncertain. Between the trimmed V and J ends, which lost 5 bases and 0 bases, there was a span of 11 bases. The germline CDR1 and CDR2 sequences are LNHDA and SQIVND (reference sequence). This CDR3 is 15 amino acids long.

The chain combines TRBV6-5 with TRBJ1-6, with 7 bases matching TRBD1. Germline loops: CDR1 MNHEY, CDR2 SVGAGI. With V trimmed by 5 bases and J by 7 bases, 8 bases remained unmatched. CDR3 length equals 15 residues. CDR3 region: CASSIRTGGNSPLHF. CDR3 nucleotide sequence: TGTGCCAGCAGTATCAGGACAGGCGGGAATTCACCCCTCCACTTT.

This clone has only a few counts. The chain employs TRBV14 and TRBJ2-1; 8 bases match TRBD2. Germline CDR1 and CDR2: SGHDN and FVKESK. After removal of 1 base from V and 3 bases from J, the junction contained 2 bases not matched to a gene. The CDR3 runs 15 residues. The CDR3 sequence: CASSQGLAIYNEQFF. DNA of the CDR3: TGTGCCAGCAGCCAAGGACTAGCGATCTACAATGAGCAGTTCTTC.

V is TRBV30 and J is TRBJ1-5; D is unresolved. The V end was cut by 1 base, the J end by 0 bases, with 4 bases between. Looked up from germline, CDR1 is GTSNPN and CDR2 is SVGIG (reference sequence). CDR3 length equals 13 residues. CDR3 coding DNA: TGTGCCTGGAGTGAGGATAGCAATCAGCCCCAGCATTTT. Protein: CAWSEDSNQPQHF.

The rearrangement uses TRBV7-3 and TRBJ2-7, with 9 bases matching TRBD1. CDR1 and CDR2 (germline): SGHTA, FQGTGA. The J segment lost 5 bases and the V segment lost 2 bases, leaving 19 bases of the junction unmatched. This CDR3 comprises 19 residues. The CDR3 nucleotides read TGTGCCAGCAGCTTATATCCACCGGGACAGGGTGCCTTAAGGGACGAGCAGTACTTC. Its translation: CASSLYPPGQGALRDEQYF.

The chain carries TRBV7-9 and TRBJ1-1, with 8 bases matching TRBD1. CDR1 is SEHNR and CDR2 is FQNEAQ in the germline V gene (reference sequence). After removal of 4 bases from V and 7 bases from J, the junction contained 5 bases not matched to a gene. The CDR3 has 13 amino acids. CDR3 DNA: TGTGCCAGCAGCTATCGGACAGGGAGTGAAGCTTTCTTT. As protein: CASSYRTGSEAFF.

The sample holds one count of this clone. V is TRBV19 and J is TRBJ1-1; TRBD1 aligns across 8 bases. J gave up 0 bases and V 3 bases, and 3 bases lay outside the gene matches. The CDR3 has 15 amino acids. Germline V gene lookup returns CDR1 LNHDA and CDR2 SQIVND (reference sequence). The CDR3 protein is CASSITGGLNTEAFF. The CDR3, as DNA: TGTGCCAGTAGTATCACAGGGGGTTTGAACACTGAAGCTTTCTTT.

This chain connects TRBV5-1 to TRBJ2-3; 12 bases agree with TRBD2. CDR1 and CDR2 from the germline V gene are SGHRS and YFSETQ. V was clipped by 4 bases and J by 2 bases; unmatched bases: 5. This CDR3 contains 16 residues. The CDR3 DNA sequence: TGCGCCAGCAGCACCGGACTAGCGGGAAACACAGATACGCAGTATTTT. Protein: CASSTGLAGNTDTQYF.